This note documents a single T cell receptor (beta chain) sequence. The target antigen is unknown. The data belong to a study of CD8+CD57+ T cells in acquired aplastic anemia. Study-wide background: An average of approximately 3.4 ug of DNA was obtained from sorted CD4+ and CD8+ cells. Study results and caveats: Both patients and controls carried the same twenty-nine CD8+ CDR3 sequences.

V was clipped by 5 bases and J by 5 bases, with 15 bases between them. The CDR3 is 14 residues long. The germline CDR1 and CDR2 sequences are LNHDA and SQIVND (reference sequence). Profiling of TCR beta VDJ combinations and CDR3 sequences used genomic DNA as template. TCRdb called the reads again in MiXCR, with one record for every CDR3 protein. The repertoire holds approximately 190,000 distinct CDR3 sequences, with around 66% as singletons. This TCR derives from a human donor with severe aplastic anemia or a healthy control (not recorded which). This chain uses TRBV19 with TRBJ1-1, with D perhaps matching TRBD1 (5 bases). The sample consisted of sorted CD4+, CD8+, or CD8+CD57+ T cells (not recorded which) from PBMCs. CDR3 in DNA: TGTGCCAGTAGTGCACGGGGGGAGTGGACTGAAGCTTTCTTT. As protein: CASSARGEWTEAFF.